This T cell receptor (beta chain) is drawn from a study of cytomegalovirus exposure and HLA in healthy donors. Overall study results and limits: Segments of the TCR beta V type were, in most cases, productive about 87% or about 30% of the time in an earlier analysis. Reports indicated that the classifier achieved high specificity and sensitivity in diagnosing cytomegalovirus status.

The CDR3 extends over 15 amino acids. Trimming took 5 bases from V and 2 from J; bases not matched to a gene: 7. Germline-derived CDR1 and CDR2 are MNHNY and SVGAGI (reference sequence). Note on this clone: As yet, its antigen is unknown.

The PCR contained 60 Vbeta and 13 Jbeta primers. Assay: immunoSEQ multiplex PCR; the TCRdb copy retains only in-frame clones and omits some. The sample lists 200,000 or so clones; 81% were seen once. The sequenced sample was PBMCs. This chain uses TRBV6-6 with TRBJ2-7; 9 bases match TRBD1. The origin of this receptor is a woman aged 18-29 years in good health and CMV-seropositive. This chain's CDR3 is CASSKSGQGTYEQYF. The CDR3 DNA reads TGTGCCAGCAGTAAATCGGGACAGGGCACCTACGAGCAGTACTTC.